One and the same sample provided the 21 T cell receptor beta chains below, sequenced in a study of T-cell memory formation after mild COVID-19. TCRdb analysed the 5' RACE reads with MiXCR anew, one entry per CDR3 protein. The sample contains roughly 370,000 distinct CDR3 sequences, approximately 15% of which appear only once. Sequenced sample: PBMCs or a T cell subset sorted from them (not recorded which). All receptors come from a man in his late teens or twenties who had mild COVID-19 (a few samples of this study predate the infection). Cell type and time point are not known.

This clonotype showed up just a few times. The chain recombines TRBV20-1 with TRBJ2-3; possibly TRBD2 for D (6 bases). The length of the CDR3 is 14 residues. Germline lookup yields CDR1 DFQATT and CDR2 SNEGSKA (reference sequence). The V end lost 0 bases, the J end lost 2 bases, and 9 bases lay between the germline ends. DNA of the CDR3: TGCAGTGCTAGAGAGGAGCGGGCCACAGATACGCAGTATTTT. Translating gives CSAREERATDTQYF.

The chain joins TRBV7-2 to TRBJ1-5, with D perhaps TRBD1 (5 bases). Trimming left V 1 base short and J 9 bases short, with 7 bases between. The germline V gene has CDR1 SGHTA and CDR2 FQGNSA. CDR3 length: 12 amino acids. The CDR3 region is CASSLVGLPQHF. CDR3 coding DNA: TGTGCCAGCAGCTTAGTGGGACTGCCCCAGCATTTT.

This clonotype has a handful of counts. The V call is TRBV28, the J call TRBJ2-5; D is perhaps TRBD1 (6 bases). V lost 6 bases and J lost 4, with 15 bases in between. The CDR3 is 14 residues long. The germline V gene has CDR1 MDHEN and CDR2 SYDVKM. The CDR3 region has the DNA TGTGCCAGCAGGAACTACAGGGTCGGAGAGACCCAGTACTTC. Translation: CASRNYRVGETQYF.

This clonotype has more than one count but fewer than ten. The V and J genes are TRBV19 and TRBJ2-2; D is uncertain. Germline CDR1 reads LNHDA; CDR2 reads SQIVND (reference sequence). V was trimmed by 3 bases and J by 1 base, leaving 9 bases between them. The CDR3 has 15 amino acids. CDR3 sequence: CASSISTLNTGELFF. DNA of the CDR3: TGTGCCAGTAGTATCTCCACACTGAACACCGGGGAGCTGTTTTTT.

This clonotype was seen only a few times. V is TRBV6-6 and J is TRBJ2-3; D possibly corresponds to TRBD2 (6 bases). This CDR3 contains 15 residues. Germline lookup yields CDR1 MNHNY and CDR2 SVGAGI (reference sequence). Trimming took off 2 bases at V and 3 bases at J, with 12 bases between the two ends. The CDR3 loop is CASSYGGLITDTQYF. For the CDR3, the DNA is TGTGCCAGCAGTTACGGGGGGTTGATAACAGATACGCAGTATTTT.

The rearrangement uses TRBV20-1 and TRBJ2-3; TRBD2 matches 10 bases. The CDR3 covers 17 residues. V was pared by 3 bases and J by 0 bases, with 9 bases of the junction left unmatched. Germline V lookup: CDR1 DFQATT, CDR2 SNEGSKA (reference sequence). The CDR3 protein is CSARVSSGGLSTDTQYF. The CDR3 DNA is TGCAGTGCTAGGGTGTCTAGCGGGGGTCTTAGCACAGATACGCAGTATTTT.

This clonotype was counted a few times. The chain carries TRBV3-1 and TRBJ2-1; D is undetermined. With 4 bases removed from V and 8 bases from J, the gap between germline ends came to 18 bases. Germline CDR1 reads LGHDT; CDR2 reads YNNKEL (reference sequence). The CDR3 covers 15 residues. The CDR3 here is CASSPADGRAHEQFF. CDR3 sequence (DNA): TGTGCCAGCAGCCCTGCGGACGGAAGGGCCCATGAGCAGTTCTTC.

This clonotype was counted only a few times. This chain links TRBV5-1 with TRBJ1-1; D not certain. The germline V gene has CDR1 SGHRS and CDR2 YFSETQ. There are 15 residues in the CDR3. V was shortened by 0 bases and J by 1 base, with 10 bases between the two germline ends. The CDR3 loop is CASSLAAGSNTEAFF. In nucleotides, the CDR3 is TGCGCCAGCAGCTTGGCAGCAGGATCGAACACTGAAGCTTTCTTT. Combining the CDR3 with reference TRBV5-1 and TRBJ1-1 gives the whole variable domain KAGVTQTPRYLIKTRGQQVTLSCSPISGHRSVSWYQQTPGQGLQFLFEYFSETQRNKGNFPGRFSGRQFSNSRSEMNVSTLELGDSALYLCASSLAAGSNTEAFFGQGTRLTVV.

J is TRBJ1-2 and V is TRBV10-2, with TRBD1 matching 7 bases. Unmatched junction bases numbered 12, after V lost 1 base and J lost 7 bases. CDR1 is WSHSY and CDR2 is SAAADI in the germline V gene. The CDR3 has 16 amino acids. The CDR3 loop is CASSEFSTGPQGGYTF. DNA for the CDR3: TGCGCCAGCAGTGAGTTCTCGACAGGGCCCCAGGGTGGCTACACCTTC.

This clonotype was seen only a few times. The rearrangement joins TRBV7-2 to TRBJ2-3; no reliable D call. Trimming shortened V by 1 base and J by 12 bases, and 11 bases separated the two germline ends. Germline-derived CDR1 and CDR2 are SGHTA and FQGNSA. The CDR3 consists of 12 residues. The CDR3, as DNA: TGTGCCAGCAGCTTAGGGGTAGGCCACCAGTATTTT. Translating it yields CASSLGVGHQYF.

The chain's CDR3 is CASSYSSEGSYEQYF. The CDR3 region has the DNA TGTGCCAGCAGTTACTCTTCGGAAGGCTCCTACGAGCAGTACTTC. The chain is built from TRBV6-2 or TRBV6-3 and TRBJ2-7, with D unclear. Trimming removed 0 bases at V and 0 bases at J, with 9 bases between. This CDR3 region has 15 residues. Germline CDR1 is MNHEY and CDR2 is SVGEGT.

This clonotype was seen a handful of times. The chain recombines TRBV20-1 with TRBJ2-2; D not certain. The CDR3 covers 13 residues. Germline loops: CDR1 DFQATT, CDR2 SNEGSKA (reference sequence). In DNA form, the CDR3 reads TGCATTGGAAGGGCGAGATCCACCGGGGAGCTGTTTTTT. It encodes CIGRARSTGELFF.

This clonotype was seen once. This chain connects TRBV7-2 to TRBJ2-5, with D unresolved. This CDR3 is 13 amino acids long. V was cut by 4 bases and J by 0 bases, with 6 bases left in between. Germline V gene sequence: CDR1 SGHTA, CDR2 FQGNSA. The CDR3 protein is CASSYRHQETQYF. The CDR3 region has the DNA TGTGCCAGCAGCTACCGACACCAAGAGACCCAGTACTTC. Combining the CDR3 with reference TRBV7-2 and TRBJ2-5 gives the whole variable domain GAGVSQSPSNKVTEKGKDVELRCDPISGHTALYWYRQSLGQGLEFLIYFQGNSAPDKSGLPSDRFSAERTGGSVSTLTIQRTQQEDSAVYLCASSYRHQETQYFGPGTRLLVL.

This clonotype was detected ten times or more. The gene calls are TRBV9 and TRBJ2-3; 9 nucleotides align to TRBD1. After removal of 3 bases from V and 4 bases from J, the junction contained 6 bases not matched to a gene. In germline, CDR1 is SGDLS, CDR2 YYNGEE. This CDR3 is built from 15 residues. The CDR3 spells CASSGDRAGADTQYF. The CDR3 DNA is TGTGCCAGCAGCGGGGACAGGGCGGGGGCAGATACGCAGTATTTT.

The chain uses TRBV5-1 and TRBJ2-7; 8 positions agree with TRBD1. V was pared by 2 bases and J by 3 bases, with 10 bases of the junction left unmatched. CDR1 is SGHRS, CDR2 YFSETQ, per germline. This CDR3 region has 16 residues. CDR3 region: CASSLAGTGRVYEQYF. CDR3 coding DNA: TGCGCCAGCAGCTTAGCCGGGACAGGACGTGTCTACGAGCAGTACTTC.

V gene TRBV5-4 combines with J gene TRBJ2-7, with TRBD2 as a possible D gene (6 bases). V was clipped by 4 bases and J by 5 bases, with 16 bases between them. The CDR3 runs to 14 residues. Germline V lookup: CDR1 SGHNT, CDR2 YYREEE (reference sequence). The CDR3 loop reads CASSLSDGGDEQYF. The CDR3 DNA sequence: TGTGCCAGCAGCCTCTCGGACGGCGGGGACGAGCAGTACTTC.

This clonotype was seen a handful of times. The gene calls are TRBV12-3 or TRBV12-4 and TRBJ2-3; D possibly corresponds to TRBD1 (5 bases). V shed 6 bases and J shed 2 bases, with 9 bases lying between them. CDR3 length: 13 amino acids. CDR3 bases: TGTGCCAGCAGAAGACAGTTCACAGATACGCAGTATTTT. It encodes CASRRQFTDTQYF.

This chain links TRBV14 with TRBJ2-7, with TRBD2 matching over 7 bases. This CDR3 comprises 15 residues. V lost 3 bases and J lost 2; bases outside the gene matches: 7. In germline, CDR1 is SGHDN, CDR2 FVKESK. The CDR3 DNA reads as TGTGCCAGCAGCCAGGGACTACACGGGGCCTACGAGCAGTACGTC. Translating it yields CASSQGLHGAYEQYV.

V gene TRBV7-6 combines with J gene TRBJ2-1; a weak D match, TRBD2 (6 bases). The germline V gene encodes CDR1 SGHVS and CDR2 FNYEAQ. The CDR3 extends over 15 amino acids. The germline V and J ends were trimmed by 5 bases and 1 base, with 12 bases remaining between them. The CDR3 loop reads CASSPLGGSYNEQFF. The CDR3 nucleotides are TGTGCCAGCAGCCCCCTGGGGGGTTCCTACAATGAGCAGTTCTTC.

The V gene is TRBV28, the J gene TRBJ2-3; TRBD2 is a possible D gene (5 bases). CDR1 is MDHEN and CDR2 is SYDVKM in the germline V gene. The CDR3 runs 12 residues. Between the trimmed V and J ends, which lost 6 bases and 8 bases, there was a span of 12 bases. CDR3: CASSKRAGTQYF. The CDR3 bases are TGTGCCAGCAGCAAGAGGGCGGGTACGCAGTATTTT.

The chain employs TRBV29-1 and TRBJ2-5; D ambiguous. Germline CDR1 reads SQVTM; CDR2 reads ANQGSEA. V lost 4 bases and J 0 bases, leaving 9 bases between the germline ends. The CDR3 is 13 residues long. The chain's CDR3 is CSVGLRYQETQYF. The CDR3 region has the DNA TGCAGCGTTGGGCTCCGGTACCAAGAGACCCAGTACTTC.